These T cell receptor beta chains were read from a single sample in a study of T-cell reconstitution after alpha-beta-depleted transplantation in children. TCRdb ran MiXCR on the PCR reads and lists one entry per CDR3 protein. This table holds fewer than 550,000 distinct CDR3 sequences, about an eighth found once. The sequences come from PBMCs, mostly from graft donor cells, collected 180 days after TCRalphabeta/CD19-depleted stem cell transplant. Source of these receptors: a female patient between 2 and 15 years old who had a stem cell transplant for aplastic anemia, so the T cells may come from the graft donor. Both conserved end residues are part of each CDR3. D genes are given only for firm matches. A clone size is listed for some rows: how often the clone was seen (once, few, many), or a class if it is expanded.

d_gene: TRBD2
abundance: few
j_gene: TRBJ2-7
v_gene: TRBV20-1
CDR3nt: TGCAGTGCTAGCGGGCGGGAGGCCCTCTCCTACGAGCAGTACTTC
CDR3aa: CSASGREALSYEQYF

d_gene: TRBD1
abundance: few
j_gene: TRBJ2-3
v_gene: TRBV6-5
CDR3nt: TGTGCCAGCAGTTCCATAGGACAGGGCACAGATACGCAGTATTTT
CDR3aa: CASSSIGQGTDTQYF

d_gene: .
abundance: .
j_gene: TRBJ2-1
v_gene: TRBV12-3/TRBV12-4
CDR3nt: TGTGCCAGCAAACCTCAGGGAAATGGCGGGCGGGTGTCCAATGAGCAGTTCTTC
CDR3aa: CASKPQGNGGRVSNEQFF

d_gene: TRBD1
abundance: many
j_gene: TRBJ1-5
v_gene: TRBV13
CDR3nt: TGTGCCAGCAGCTGGGGACAGGGGGACCAGCCCCAGCATTTT
CDR3aa: CASSWGQGDQPQHF

d_gene: .
abundance: .
j_gene: TRBJ2-7
v_gene: TRBV4-2
CDR3nt: TGTGCCAGCAGCCCCCTCCATCCAGCGGATACCTACGAGCAGTACTTC
CDR3aa: CASSPLHPADTYEQYF

d_gene: .
abundance: .
j_gene: TRBJ2-5
v_gene: TRBV19
CDR3nt: TGTGCCAGTAGTAGGTTTTACGGAGAGACCCAGTACTTC
CDR3aa: CASSRFYGETQYF

d_gene: .
abundance: .
j_gene: TRBJ1-5
v_gene: TRBV20-1
CDR3nt: TGCAGTGCTAGAGAGGCCACCGTAGGCAATCAGCCCCAGCATTTT
CDR3aa: CSAREATVGNQPQHF

d_gene: .
abundance: few
j_gene: TRBJ2-4
v_gene: TRBV7-2
CDR3nt: TGTGCCAGCAGCCCTCACGCGGTCGCCAAAAACATTCAGTACTTC
CDR3aa: CASSPHAVAKNIQYF

d_gene: TRBD1
abundance: .
j_gene: TRBJ2-3
v_gene: TRBV12-3/TRBV12-4
CDR3nt: TGTGCCAGCAGTCCGCTCCGGGACAGGGGGCAAGATACGCAGTATTTT
CDR3aa: CASSPLRDRGQDTQYF

d_gene: TRBD2
abundance: few
j_gene: TRBJ2-1
v_gene: TRBV28
CDR3nt: TGTGCCAGCAGTCCGATTAGCGGGAGGCCGGGGAATGAGCAGTTCTTC
CDR3aa: CASSPISGRPGNEQFF

d_gene: .
abundance: few
j_gene: TRBJ2-2
v_gene: TRBV7-6
CDR3nt: TGTGCCAGCAGCACGCTGACTGGGCGGGAGCTGTTTTTT
CDR3aa: CASSTLTGRELFF

d_gene: .
abundance: many
j_gene: TRBJ2-3
v_gene: TRBV5-1
CDR3nt: TGCGCCAGCAGCTCTCTTGCAGGATCGGCCACAGATACGCAGTATTTT
CDR3aa: CASSSLAGSATDTQYF

d_gene: .
abundance: .
j_gene: TRBJ1-2
v_gene: TRBV7-8
CDR3nt: TGTGCCAGCAGCTTAGGACAGGCCGTCTATGGCTACACCTTC
CDR3aa: CASSLGQAVYGYTF

d_gene: TRBD1
abundance: many
j_gene: TRBJ1-6
v_gene: TRBV15
CDR3nt: TGTGCCACCAGCATGGACAGGGATAATTCACCCCTCCACTTT
CDR3aa: CATSMDRDNSPLHF

d_gene: .
abundance: .
j_gene: TRBJ2-5
v_gene: TRBV10-3
CDR3nt: TGTGCCATCAGTGACTCCAATATACAAGAGACCCAGTACTTC
CDR3aa: CAISDSNIQETQYF

d_gene: .
abundance: .
j_gene: TRBJ2-7
v_gene: TRBV27
CDR3nt: TGTGCCAGCAGTCTGACCTCGGCAGGGAAGTCGTGGTACGAGCAGTACTTC
CDR3aa: CASSLTSAGKSWYEQYF

d_gene: .
abundance: .
j_gene: TRBJ1-2
v_gene: TRBV28
CDR3nt: TGTGCCAGCAGTTCCCTCGGGTTGGGGGGTTTCTATGGCTACACCTTC
CDR3aa: CASSSLGLGGFYGYTF

d_gene: .
abundance: many
j_gene: TRBJ2-5
v_gene: TRBV12-3/TRBV12-4
CDR3nt: TGTGCCAGCAGTTTTCGGCAGGGAAAAGAGACCCAGTACTTC
CDR3aa: CASSFRQGKETQYF

d_gene: .
abundance: .
j_gene: TRBJ2-7
v_gene: TRBV29-1
CDR3nt: TGCAGCGTCGGACATGGCTCCGACGAGCAGTACTTC
CDR3aa: CSVGHGSDEQYF

d_gene: TRBD1
abundance: .
j_gene: TRBJ1-4
v_gene: TRBV18
CDR3nt: TGTGCCAGCTCACCACTGAGACAGGGAACCATAAAACTGTTTTTT
CDR3aa: CASSPLRQGTIKLFF

d_gene: .
abundance: .
j_gene: TRBJ2-7
v_gene: TRBV27
CDR3nt: TGTGCCAGCAGTTTAAGCATGACCTCCTACGAGCAGTACTTC
CDR3aa: CASSLSMTSYEQYF